What follows are 14 T cell receptor beta chains derived from one specimen sequenced in a study of beta chain features in type 1 diabetes. Findings and limits, study-wide: Type 1 diabetes patients showed a moderate but significant shortening of TCRB CDR3s in all four CD4+ subsets.

No antigen has been identified for these receptors. Sequencing targeted expressed TCRB transcripts, as all isolated RNA had been reverse transcribed. Profiling relied on immunoSEQ multiplex PCR, and the TCRdb table lists in-frame clones only, not all of them. Of under 850,000 clones in the sample, over 10% are singletons; the top ten hold approximately 0.022%. Sample: naive CD4+ T cells from blood. The receptors here all came from a man aged 18 to 29 with type 1 diabetes.

The rearrangement links TRBV10-3 to TRBJ2-7; possibly TRBD2 for D (6 bases). V lost 0 bases and J lost 7, with 10 bases in between. The V gene's germline CDR1 is ENHRY and CDR2 SYGVKD. This CDR3 spans 13 amino acids. CDR3 protein: CAISESTGEEQYF. CDR3 bases: TGTGCCATCAGTGAGTCTACGGGGGAAGAGCAGTACTTC.

This clone was observed a single time. The chain carries TRBV5-1 and TRBJ2-3, with 8 positions matching TRBD2. Germline assignment: CDR1 SGHRS and CDR2 YFSETQ. This CDR3 has 14 residues. Germline trimming cut 3 bases from V and 5 bases from J; bases unmatched to any gene: 5. The CDR3 coding sequence is TGCGCCAGCAGCTCGACTAGCGAGGGAGATACGCAGTATTTT. Translation: CASSSTSEGDTQYF.

The sample holds a few counts of this clone. The V gene is TRBV7-7, the J gene TRBJ2-7, with a possible D match to TRBD2 (5 bases). V was clipped by 1 base and J by 4 bases, with 14 bases between them. There are 15 residues in the CDR3. CDR1 and CDR2 from the germline V gene are SSHAT and FNYEAQ (reference sequence). The CDR3 spells CASSLGPPTGYEQYF. The CDR3 DNA sequence: TGTGCCAGCAGCTTAGGTCCCCCGACGGGATACGAGCAGTACTTC.

The rearrangement links TRBV27 to TRBJ1-4, with a weak D call TRBD1 (5 bases). Germline lookup yields CDR1 MNHEY and CDR2 SMNVEV (reference sequence). The CDR3 is 14 residues long. V was pared by 4 bases and J by 7 bases, with 13 bases between. The CDR3: CASSSGTEPEKLFF. CDR3 DNA: TGTGCCAGCAGTTCTGGGACGGAGCCTGAAAAACTGTTTTTT. The full variable domain, in which reference TRBV27 and TRBJ1-4 provide the parts outside the CDR3, is EAQVTQNPRYLITVTGKKLTVTCSQNMNHEYMSWYRQDPGLGLRQIYYSMNVEVTDKGDVPEGYKVSRKEKRNFPLILESPSPNQTSLYFCASSSGTEPEKLFFGSGTQLSVL.

This clone was recorded a few times. The chain couples TRBV2 to TRBJ2-1; TRBD1 agrees at 7 bases. Trimming cost V 7 bases and J 6 bases; bases outside gene matches: 6. CDR3 length: 13 amino acids. The germline gives CDR1 SNHLY, CDR2 FYNNEI. The CDR3 loop reads CASNRDSPNEQFF. CDR3 in DNA: TGTGCCAGCAATAGGGACAGTCCCAATGAGCAGTTCTTC.

The CDR3 DNA follows: TGTGCCTGGAGTCGAGGACTAAACTACGAGCAGTACTTC. It translates to CAWSRGLNYEQYF. V and J are TRBV30 and TRBJ2-7; weak D call: TRBD2 (6 bases). Trimming pared 2 bases from V and 3 bases from J, leaving 11 bases between. This CDR3 is 13 amino acids long. Germline values: CDR1 GTSNPN, CDR2 SVGIG (reference sequence).

This clone has a handful of counts. CDR3 region: CSVGRQEGATNEKLFF. CDR3 bases: TGCAGCGTTGGGCGCCAGGAGGGGGCAACTAATGAAAAACTGTTTTTT. The chain links TRBV29-1 to TRBJ1-4, with TRBD1 as a possible D gene (6 bases). CDR3 length: 16 amino acids. Germline CDR1 and CDR2: SQVTM and ANQGSEA. Trimming took 4 bases from V and 0 from J, leaving 15 bases between them.

This chain connects TRBV30 to TRBJ1-2; D not resolved. The CDR3 runs to 14 residues. V lost 6 bases to trimming and J lost 3 bases, with 17 bases between them. CDR1 is GTSNPN, CDR2 SVGIG, per germline (reference sequence). For the CDR3, the DNA is TGTGCCTGCAAACGGTGGAGAAGTGACTATGGCTACACCTTC. Its protein is CACKRWRSDYGYTF.

V usage is TRBV7-9 and J usage is TRBJ1-2; no firm D call. The CDR3 contains 13 residues. Germline-derived CDR1 and CDR2 are SEHNR and FQNEAQ (reference sequence). V lost 1 base to trimming and J lost 5 bases, with 8 bases between them. The CDR3 region is CASSLGAEYGYTF. CDR3 coding DNA: TGTGCCAGCAGCTTAGGGGCTGAATATGGCTACACCTTC.

This clone was counted between two and nine times. J is TRBJ2-2 and V is TRBV4-2, with D maybe TRBD1 (5 bases). Trimming cost V 0 bases and J 2 bases, with 7 bases left between them. This CDR3 contains 15 residues. Germline V gene data show CDR1 as LGHNA and CDR2 as YNFKEQ. The CDR3 loop is CASSQEWTNTGELFF. The CDR3 DNA follows: TGTGCCAGCAGCCAAGAGTGGACAAACACCGGGGAGCTGTTTTTT.

The genes are TRBV12-5 and TRBJ2-5; D is possibly TRBD1 (6 bases). The ends were cut back, 0 bases at V and 4 bases at J, with 12 bases in the middle. The germline V gene encodes CDR1 LGHNT and CDR2 FRNRAP. This CDR3 contains 15 residues. The CDR3 region has the DNA TGTGCTAGTGGTTTGGTAAGCTGGGGGCGAGAGACCCAGTACTTC. This encodes CASGLVSWGRETQYF.

V and J are TRBV30 and TRBJ2-3, with D perhaps assigned TRBD1 or TRBD2 (5 bases each). There are 14 residues in the CDR3. Germline V gene data show CDR1 as GTSNPN and CDR2 as SVGIG (reference sequence). Trimming pared 4 bases from V and 6 bases from J, leaving 17 bases between. The CDR3 sequence: CAWKRDGTKDTQYF. In DNA form, the CDR3 reads TGTGCCTGGAAAAGGGACGGGACGAAGGATACGCAGTATTTT.

The rearrangement joins TRBV4-1 to TRBJ2-1, with 12 bases aligning to TRBD2. There are 15 residues in the CDR3. Germline CDR1 reads MGHRA; CDR2 reads YSYEKL. With 0 bases clipped from V and 10 bases from J, the junction kept 4 bases outside the gene matches. The CDR3 DNA reads TGCGCCAGCAGCCAAGATCGGACTAGCGGGGTCGAGCAGTTCTTC. This encodes CASSQDRTSGVEQFF.

The rearrangement joins TRBV30 to TRBJ2-1, with TRBD2 matching 11 bases. V trimming: 2 bases; J trimming: 8 bases; junction bases outside the gene matches: 11. This CDR3 region has 16 residues. Per germline, CDR1 GTSNPN and CDR2 SVGIG (reference sequence). In DNA form, the CDR3 reads TGTGCCTGGAGTCCTATAGCGGGGGGGCCGGGCGATGAGCAGTTCTTC. It encodes CAWSPIAGGPGDEQFF.